The clone carrying this T cell receptor (beta chain) was detected ten times or more. The TCR library protocol attached unique molecular identifiers to the individual cDNA molecules. MiXCR was run by TCRdb on the 5' RACE reads, yielding one entry per CDR3 protein. The sample lists roughly 45,000 distinct CDR3 sequences, 3.5% to 5% occurring once. The data were obtained in a study of early T cells in non-severe SARS-CoV-2 infection. The CDR3 has 14 residues. The V segment lost 6 bases and the J segment 7 bases; nucleotides outside the gene matches: 8. Source material: whole blood. The receptor's source is an adult who was a healthcare worker with PCR-confirmed SARS-CoV-2 infection or an uninfected control (not recorded which). The V and J genes are TRBV12-3 or TRBV12-4 and TRBJ1-1; TRBD1 aligns across 10 bases. This CDR3 reads CASRMTGGFNEAFF. CDR3 nucleotide sequence: TGTGCCAGCAGAATGACAGGGGGCTTTAATGAAGCTTTCTTT.